This TCR beta chain was retrieved from a study of blood T cell repertoires in COVID-19. Study summary: Both acute and convalescent COVID-19 samples were obtained from the United States, Italy and Spain. From T cells, B-cell-depleted T cells, or PBMCs came the material, which was cDNA or gDNA.

Original handling: Reference gene primers were amplified, and this amplification served to estimate nucleated cell counts. Sequenced by immunoSEQ multiplex PCR; TCRdb stores in-frame clones only, minus some. Clone size and V and J calls were adopted from that table, with D and trimming inferred from the DNA. This table has under 150,000 clones, roughly 86% appearing once. Trimming took 7 bases from V and 5 from J; bases not matched to a gene: 11. From germline, CDR1 is LNHDA and CDR2 SQIVND (reference sequence). The CDR3 sequence is 16 residues long. Sequencing was performed on peripheral blood. The rearrangement links TRBV19 to TRBJ1-6; TRBD1 agrees at 7 bases. This receptor was identified in a human donor in a cohort sampled during active COVID-19. The CDR3 region is CASNEQGIAHNSPLHF. CDR3 nucleotide sequence: TGTGCCAGTAATGAACAGGGGATTGCCCATAATTCACCCCTCCACTTT.